A single sample gave rise to the 23 T cell receptor beta chains below, sequenced in a study of PD-L1 blockade in urothelial cancer. Time point: pretreatment peripheral blood. Some clones are missing from TCRdb's copy, which holds only in-frame ones; the method was immunoSEQ multiplex PCR. The sample records approximately 51,000 clones, about 86% being singletons. The starting material was PBMCs, obtained around atezolizumab (anti-PD-L1) treatment. The receptors were sampled from a man aged 55-75 years with urothelial cancer.

The genes are TRBV10-3 and TRBJ1-1; D is ambiguous. CDR1 ENHRY and CDR2 SYGVKD come from the germline V gene. The CDR3 runs 14 residues. Trimming removed 9 bases at V and 0 bases at J, with 14 bases between. The CDR3, as DNA: TGTGCCATGGGCTCTGGGTTCATGAACACTGAAGCTTTCTTT. Residues: CAMGSGFMNTEAFF.

CDR3 bases: TGTGCCAGCAGTGAAGTCCGGGGTTCACCCCTCCACTTT. Protein product: CASSEVRGSPLHF. The chain is built from TRBV2 and TRBJ1-6; D is undetermined. CDR3 size: 13 residues. From germline, CDR1 is SNHLY and CDR2 FYNNEI. Trimming pared 1 base from V and 9 bases from J, leaving 7 bases between.

This chain connects TRBV7-3 to TRBJ2-4, with a tentative D call TRBD2 (7 bases). This CDR3 is 18 amino acids long. V was pared by 5 bases and J by 1 base, with 21 bases between. The germline CDR1 and CDR2 sequences are SGHTA and FQGTGA. The CDR3 region has the DNA TGTGCCAGCAGCCGAAGCGGGACCTCAACAGGGGCCAAAAACATTCAGTACTTC. It codes for CASSRSGTSTGAKNIQYF.

This clone came up a few times. This chain links TRBV6-5 with TRBJ1-2; possibly TRBD1 for D (6 bases). Looked up from germline, CDR1 is MNHEY and CDR2 is SVGAGI. The CDR3 is 16 residues long. The V gene lost 0 bases and the J gene lost 6 bases, with 17 bases spanning the gap. The CDR3 loop reads CASSYSTTGRAHGYTF. The CDR3 DNA follows: TGTGCCAGCAGTTACTCGACCACAGGGAGGGCCCATGGCTACACCTTC.

This sequence joins TRBV2 and TRBJ1-2, with TRBD1 identical over 7 bases. This CDR3 has 13 residues. Germline V gene data show CDR1 as SNHLY and CDR2 as FYNNEI. J was trimmed by 2 bases and V by 8 bases; bases with no gene match: 5. The CDR3 loop reads CASGDRVNYGYTF. CDR3 bases: TGTGCCAGCGGCGACAGGGTGAACTATGGCTACACCTTC. The variable domain in full, completed from reference TRBV2 and TRBJ1-2, reads EPEVTQTPSHQVTQMGQEVILRCVPISNHLYFYWYRQILGQKVEFLVSFYNNEISEKSEIFDDQFSVERPDGSNFTLKIRSTKLEDSAMYFCASGDRVNYGYTFGSGTRLTVV.

The chain recombines TRBV6-1 with TRBJ2-5; D remains ambiguous. The CDR3 has 15 residues. Deletions cut 2 bases from V and 1 base from J, with 11 bases between. Germline CDR1 is MNHNS and CDR2 is SASEGT. CDR3 loop: CASSEFLTPQETQYF. As DNA, the CDR3 is TGTGCCAGCAGTGAATTTTTAACTCCCCAAGAGACCCAGTACTTC.

The V call is TRBV6-1, the J call TRBJ1-1; 9 nucleotides agree with TRBD1. The CDR3 is 15 residues long. V gave up 4 bases and J gave up 3 bases; unmatched junction bases: 6. Germline V CDR1 and CDR2: MNHNS, SASEGT. As DNA, the CDR3 is TGTGCCAGCAGTGTATGGGACAGGGTGGACACTGAAGCTTTCTTT. Its protein product is CASSVWDRVDTEAFF.

J is TRBJ1-4 and V is TRBV30, with 8 bases matching TRBD1. The length of the CDR3 is 14 residues. The V segment lost 2 bases and the J segment 3 bases; nucleotides outside the gene matches: 2. Germline V gene sequence: CDR1 GTSNPN, CDR2 SVGIG (reference sequence). The CDR3 DNA sequence: TGTGCCTGGAGTCCGGGACAGGCTAATGAAAAACTGTTTTTT. Translating gives CAWSPGQANEKLFF.

The V call is TRBV2, the J call TRBJ1-1, with 12 bases identical to TRBD1. Looked up from germline, CDR1 is SNHLY and CDR2 is FYNNEI. The junction had 8 bases not matched to a gene; V was cut back by 6 bases and J by 3 bases. The CDR3 contains 16 residues. DNA for the CDR3: TGTGCCAGCAGGAGGGACAGGGGGCGTTTTGACACTGAAGCTTTCTTT. Amino acids: CASRRDRGRFDTEAFF.

The chain combines TRBV6-5 with TRBJ1-1; D gene ambiguous. The CDR3 is made up of 12 amino acids. Per germline, CDR1 MNHEY and CDR2 SVGAGI. V lost 5 bases and J 3 bases, leaving 7 bases between the germline ends. CDR3 DNA: TGTGCCAGCAGTGTCGGTTACACTGAAGCTTTCTTT. This gives the protein CASSVGYTEAFF.

This sequence joins TRBV5-1 and TRBJ2-2; 10 nucleotides match TRBD1. Germline loops: CDR1 SGHRS, CDR2 YFSETQ. The CDR3 runs to 14 residues. Trimming removed 3 bases from V and 6 bases from J; junction bases left unmatched: 2. CDR3 amino acids: CASSSGTGAGELFF. For the CDR3, the DNA is TGCGCCAGCAGCTCCGGGACAGGGGCCGGGGAGCTGTTTTTT. The complete variable domain, with remaining parts taken from reference TRBV5-1 and TRBJ2-2, reads KAGVTQTPRYLIKTRGQQVTLSCSPISGHRSVSWYQQTPGQGLQFLFEYFSETQRNKGNFPGRFSGRQFSNSRSEMNVSTLELGDSALYLCASSSGTGAGELFFGEGSRLTVL.

V gene TRBV29-1 combines with J gene TRBJ1-1, with D unclear. Trimming left V 3 bases short and J 3 bases short, with 5 bases between. The CDR3 length is 11 residues. Germline CDR1 SQVTM, CDR2 ANQGSEA. This CDR3 is CSVEAYTEAFF. The CDR3 region has the DNA TGCAGCGTTGAGGCCTACACTGAAGCTTTCTTT.

The chain links TRBV6-5 to TRBJ1-1, with D possibly matching TRBD1 (6 bases). V was shortened by 6 bases and J by 5 bases, with 16 bases between the two germline ends. Germline CDR1 reads MNHEY; CDR2 reads SVGAGI. This CDR3 region has 14 residues. DNA for the CDR3: TGTGCCAGCAGAAGAGGACAGTTAAGGACTGAAGCTTTCTTT. This encodes CASRRGQLRTEAFF.

The chain couples TRBV15 to TRBJ2-7; 9 bases map to TRBD1. The ends lost 4 bases at V and 6 bases at J; junction bases unmatched: 7. This CDR3 is 14 amino acids long. Germline values: CDR1 LNHNV, CDR2 YYDKDF (reference sequence). CDR3 loop: CATSKGRDRAEQYF. The CDR3 DNA follows: TGTGCCACCAGCAAGGGCCGGGACAGGGCCGAGCAGTACTTC.

This chain uses TRBV5-4 with TRBJ2-3; 7 bases map to TRBD2. CDR3 length: 17 amino acids. Germline loops: CDR1 SGHNT, CDR2 YYREEE (reference sequence). V lost 0 bases to trimming and J lost 4 bases; unmatched junction nucleotides: 11. The CDR3 nucleotides are TGTGCCAGCAGCTTGGGCATGCGGACTAGAGGGGCAGATACGCAGTATTTT. It translates to CASSLGMRTRGADTQYF.

The chain joins TRBV6-5 to TRBJ1-2; TRBD1 agrees at 8 bases. The CDR3 length is 13 residues. The germline V gene encodes CDR1 MNHEY and CDR2 SVGAGI. V lost 6 bases, J lost 6 bases, and 6 bases stayed unmatched. The CDR3 nucleotides read TGTGCCAGCAGCGCACAGGGGGGAGATGGCTACACCTTC. It specifies CASSAQGGDGYTF.

The gene calls are TRBV5-4 and TRBJ1-2, with 7 bases identical to TRBD1. The germline CDR1 and CDR2 sequences are SGHNT and YYREEE (reference sequence). The CDR3 loop spans 16 amino acids. V trimming: 4 bases; J trimming: 4 bases; junction bases outside the gene matches: 13. The CDR3 region has the DNA TGTGCCAGCAGCCGGAAGGGGGACAGTAACTTCTATGGCTACACCTTC. Translated, it gives CASSRKGDSNFYGYTF.

The gene calls are TRBV18 and TRBJ2-7; possible D gene TRBD1, 5 bases. V lost 3 bases and J lost 2, with 14 bases in between. This CDR3 comprises 15 residues. Germline CDR1 is KGHSH and CDR2 is LQKENI. The CDR3 sequence is CASSPRQTPAYEQYF. Here the CDR3 DNA reads TGTGCCAGCTCACCCCGACAGACCCCAGCCTACGAGCAGTACTTC.

This sequence joins TRBV19 and TRBJ1-1; 8 positions agree with TRBD1. The J segment lost 5 bases and the V segment lost 4 bases, leaving 6 bases of the junction unmatched. The CDR3 is 14 residues long. Germline V gives CDR1 LNHDA, CDR2 SQIVND (reference sequence). The CDR3 bases are TGTGCCAGTAGTACGACAGGGGTTGAGACTGAAGCTTTCTTT. This codes for CASSTTGVETEAFF. Looking up the rest from reference TRBV19 and TRBJ1-1 gives the full variable domain: DGGITQSPKYLFRKEGQNVTLSCEQNLNHDAMYWYRQDPGQGLRLIYYSQIVNDFQKGDIAEGYSVSREKKESFPLTVTSAQKNPTAFYLCASSTTGVETEAFFGQGTRLTVV.

The CDR3 DNA reads as TGTGCCAGCAGCGGATGGACAGGGAACACTGAAGCTTTCTTT. Protein sequence: CASSGWTGNTEAFF. The chain joins TRBV6-5 to TRBJ1-1, with TRBD1 matching over 7 bases. The CDR3 extends over 14 amino acids. Germline CDR1 is MNHEY and CDR2 is SVGAGI. V shed 6 bases, J shed 1 base, and the junction held 5 bases outside the gene matches.

J is TRBJ2-5 and V is TRBV5-1; 11 bases fit TRBD2. CDR1 SGHRS and CDR2 YFSETQ come from the germline V gene. There are 15 residues in the CDR3. The junction had 8 bases not matched to a gene; V was cut back by 5 bases and J by 5 bases. The CDR3 sequence: CASRVAGGPGETQYF. The CDR3 DNA sequence: TGCGCCAGCAGGGTAGCGGGAGGGCCCGGGGAGACCCAGTACTTC.

This chain connects TRBV10-3 to TRBJ2-2, with 9 positions matching TRBD1. The CDR3 is 14 residues long. Germline-derived CDR1 and CDR2 are ENHRY and SYGVKD. With 11 bases clipped from V and 6 bases from J, the junction kept 10 bases outside the gene matches. The CDR3 DNA reads TGTGCCTCCGGGGACAGGGAAGGGTCCGGGGAGCTGTTTTTT. It yields the protein CASGDREGSGELFF.

The J gene is TRBJ2-7, the V gene TRBV4-2; 11 nucleotides agree with TRBD2. V shed 2 bases, J shed 3 bases, and the junction held 6 bases outside the gene matches. The CDR3 loop spans 16 amino acids. Germline CDR1 and CDR2: LGHNA and YNFKEQ. CDR3 sequence reads: CASSQRSLAGGYEQYF. In DNA, the CDR3 is TGTGCCAGCAGCCAAAGGTCGCTAGCGGGAGGCTACGAGCAGTACTTC.